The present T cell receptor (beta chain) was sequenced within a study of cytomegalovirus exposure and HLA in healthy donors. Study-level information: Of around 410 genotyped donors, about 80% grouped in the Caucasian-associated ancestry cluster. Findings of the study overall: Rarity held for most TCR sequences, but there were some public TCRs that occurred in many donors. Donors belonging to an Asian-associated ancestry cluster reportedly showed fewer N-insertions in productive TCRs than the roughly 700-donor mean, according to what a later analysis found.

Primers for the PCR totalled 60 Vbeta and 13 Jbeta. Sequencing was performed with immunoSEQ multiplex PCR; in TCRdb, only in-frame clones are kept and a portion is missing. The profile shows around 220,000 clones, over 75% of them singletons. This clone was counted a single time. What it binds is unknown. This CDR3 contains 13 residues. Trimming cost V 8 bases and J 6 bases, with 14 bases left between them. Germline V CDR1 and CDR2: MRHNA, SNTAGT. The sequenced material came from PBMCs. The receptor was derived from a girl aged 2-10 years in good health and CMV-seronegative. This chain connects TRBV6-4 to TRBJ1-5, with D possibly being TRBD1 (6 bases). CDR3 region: CASEPQGAQPQHF. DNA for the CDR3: TGTGCCAGCGAGCCACAGGGTGCTCAGCCCCAGCATTTT.